These T cell receptor beta chains were read from a single sample in a study of cytotoxic CD8 clonotypes in ibrutinib-treated CLL. Using immunoSEQ multiplex PCR, the repertoire was profiled, and TCRdb retains in-frame clones only, with some absent. The data contain approximately 57,000 clones, 55% to 65% of them singletons. Material: PBMCs, obtained after 24 months of ibrutinib treatment. Receptors originate from a human donor with chronic lymphocytic leukemia. CDR3s include the opening cysteine and the closing phenylalanine or tryptophan. A D gene is named only where the DNA matches it firmly. Part of the rows lack a size; the others show once, few, many or a class for expanded clones.

>TRBJ2-3|.|once|TRBV9
CASSKIDTQYF
TGTGCCAGCAGCAAGATAGATACGCAGTATTTT
>TRBJ2-4|.|.|TRBV5-1
CASSFRTEHVQYF
TGCGCCAGCAGCTTCCGGACAGAGCACGTTCAGTACTTC
>TRBJ2-3|.|.|TRBV9
CASSVEPGGSTDTQYF
TGTGCCAGCAGCGTAGAACCTGGCGGAAGCACAGATACGCAGTATTTT
>TRBJ2-2|.|.|TRBV28
CASSPPRGLTGELFF
TGTGCCAGCAGTCCACCGCGGGGTCTCACCGGGGAGCTGTTTTTT
>TRBJ1-5|.|once|TRBV28
CASKLPESNQPQHF
TGTGCCAGCAAGTTACCGGAAAGCAATCAGCCCCAGCATTTT
>TRBJ2-7|.|once|TRBV5-1
CASSLANRDRAEQYF
TGCGCCAGCAGCTTGGCCAACAGGGACCGAGCCGAGCAGTACTTC
>TRBJ2-4|.|.|TRBV6-1
CASNLGQGNIQYF
TGTGCCAGCAACTTGGGACAAGGTAACATTCAGTACTTC
>TRBJ2-7|.|.|TRBV5-6
CASSRGRGTSYEQYF
TGTGCCAGCAGCAGGGGGCGGGGGACCTCCTACGAGCAGTACTTC
>TRBJ2-5|TRBD2|.|TRBV5-7
CASSPTGLAGFKTQYF
TGTGCCAGCAGCCCTACAGGGCTAGCGGGCTTTAAGACCCAGTACTTC
>TRBJ1-2|.|.|TRBV14
CASSQDLGAGYGYTF
TGTGCCAGCAGCCAAGATCTTGGGGCGGGCTATGGCTACACCTTC
>TRBJ2-3|.|few|TRBV28
CASRDTGSGTDTQYF
TGTGCCAGCAGGGATACAGGGTCTGGCACAGATACGCAGTATTTT
>TRBJ2-2|.|.|TRBV6-5
CASSYADSTTGELFF
TGTGCCAGCAGTTACGCGGACAGTACCACCGGGGAGCTGTTTTTT
>TRBJ2-2|.|once|TRBV9
CASSALRGLTGELFF
TGTGCCAGCAGCGCCCTTCGGGGGTTGACCGGGGAGCTGTTTTTT
>TRBJ1-2|TRBD1|.|TRBV6-5
CASSRGQRYYGYTF
TGTGCCAGCAGCAGGGGACAGAGATACTATGGCTACACCTTC
>TRBJ2-2|TRBD1|many|TRBV6-6
CASRGTGNTGELFF
TGTGCCAGCAGGGGGACAGGGAACACCGGGGAGCTGTTTTTT
>TRBJ2-3|.|.|TRBV18
CASSPRGSTDTQYF
TGTGCCAGCTCACCTCGGGGAAGCACAGATACGCAGTATTTT
>TRBJ2-5|TRBD2|medium-sized|TRBV7-2
CASSLVVSGRETQYF
TGTGCCAGCAGCTTAGTTGTTAGCGGGAGGGAGACCCAGTACTTC
>TRBJ2-2|TRBD2|.|TRBV27
CASSEPSGTSPAGELFF
TGTGCCAGCAGCGAGCCATCCGGGACTAGCCCCGCCGGGGAGCTGTTTTTT
>TRBJ2-7|TRBD2|.|TRBV5-1
CASPDVTGGSYEQYF
TGCGCCAGCCCCGACGTGACGGGAGGATCCTACGAGCAGTACTTC
>TRBJ2-3|.|.|TRBV5-4
CASSLKTESGTDTQYF
TGTGCCAGCAGCTTGAAAACGGAAAGCGGCACAGATACGCAGTATTTT
>TRBJ1-1|.|once|TRBV5-1
CASRSLGNTEAFF
TGTGCCAGCAGGTCCTTGGGAAACACTGAAGCTTTCTTT
>TRBJ2-3|TRBD1|.|TRBV4-2
CASSQDGQGALNTQYF
TGTGCCAGCAGCCAAGATGGACAGGGGGCCTTGAATACGCAGTATTTT
>TRBJ2-2|.|.|TRBV6-1
CASSAKANTGELFF
TGTGCCAGCAGTGCTAAAGCGAACACCGGGGAGCTGTTTTTT
>TRBJ2-5|TRBD2|few|TRBV5-1
CASRRLAGDGRETQYF
TGCGCCAGCAGGAGACTAGCGGGAGATGGGAGAGAGACCCAGTACTTC
>TRBJ2-2|TRBD1|few|TRBV19
CAAGTGANTGELFF
TGTGCCGCCGGGACAGGGGCGAACACCGGGGAGCTGTTTTTT
>TRBJ2-1|TRBD1|.|TRBV2
CASDRDRSYNEQFF
TGTGCCAGCGACAGGGACAGATCCTACAATGAGCAGTTCTTC
>TRBJ2-6|.|.|TRBV25-1
CASGGSGHSGANVLTF
TGTGCCAGCGGGGGGTCAGGACACTCTGGGGCCAACGTCCTGACTTTC
>TRBJ2-1|TRBD2|many|TRBV2
CASRVAGSNEQFF
TGTGCCAGCCGGGTAGCGGGGTCTAATGAGCAGTTCTTC